This T cell receptor (beta chain) is drawn from a study of CD8+CD57+ T cells in acquired aplastic anemia. CDR3 length equals 13 residues. Germline loops: CDR1 SGHVS, CDR2 FQNEAQ. In regard to this clonotype: Germline is not matched at one junction end, which may reflect a read error.

The TCR beta profiling, which covered VDJ combination and CDR3 sequence, was carried out using genomic DNA as the template. TCRdb analysed the reads with MiXCR anew, one entry per CDR3 protein. The sample lists approximately 250,000 distinct CDR3 sequences; 65% to 90% were seen once. Patients chosen for sequencing had shown CD8+CD57+ cell expansion by flow cytometry. This sequence joins TRBV7-8 and TRBJ2-3, with D perhaps matching TRBD1 or TRBD2 (5 bases each). This receptor was identified in a human donor with aplastic anemia. Sequencing was performed on sorted CD4+, CD8+, or CD8+CD57+ T cells (not recorded which) from PBMCs. The CDR3 sequence is CASGVGATDTEYF. Written as DNA, the CDR3 is TGTGCCAGCGGGGTCGGGGCAACAGATACGGAGTATTTC.